This T cell receptor (beta chain) was profiled in a study of early T cells in non-severe SARS-CoV-2 infection. Individual cDNA molecules received unique molecular identifiers during library preparation. TCRdb passed the 5' RACE reads through MiXCR, listing each CDR3 protein once. Of tens of thousands of distinct CDR3 sequences listed, 3.9% are singletons. Study outcomes and limitations: Reliance on VDJdb matching favored anti-spike CD8 responses; private and CD4 specificities were missed.

V shed 2 bases and J 4 bases; nucleotides not matched to a gene: 8. This CDR3 has 15 amino acids. Germline V lookup: CDR1 SQVTM, CDR2 ANQGSEA. This clonotype was counted only a few times. Its antigen is undetermined. The chain couples TRBV29-1 to TRBJ2-5; 9 bases match TRBD1. The source of this sequence is an adult who was a healthcare worker with PCR-confirmed SARS-CoV-2 infection or an uninfected control (not recorded which). The sample consisted of whole blood. The CDR3 DNA follows: TGCAGCGTTGAACATCAGGGGACAGGGAGAGAGACCCAGTACTTC. Translating gives CSVEHQGTGRETQYF.